This note documents a single TCR beta chain sequence. The data belong to a study of T cells after somatic rescue of genetic block. Sequenced by immunoSEQ multiplex PCR; TCRdb stores in-frame clones only, minus some. The table shows about 12,000 clones, with more than 65% occurring only once. V was trimmed by 5 bases and J by 0 bases, leaving 11 bases between them. Looked up from germline, CDR1 is SEHNR and CDR2 is FQNEAQ (reference sequence). This CDR3 has 14 residues. The sequence derives from a boy aged 10-17 years. Sequencing was done on a sample of peripheral blood mononuclear cells (PBMCs). The chain is built from TRBV7-9 and TRBJ2-7; D might be TRBD2 (6 bases). CDR3 region: CASSPRDSSYEQYF. The DNA for the CDR3 is TGTGCCAGCAGCCCCCGGGACTCCTCCTACGAGCAGTACTTC.